The 10 T cell receptor beta chains listed next were all sequenced from one sample in a study of shared clonotypes between healthy human individuals. The table came from immunoSEQ multiplex PCR; TCRdb's copy has only in-frame clones and leaves some out. The data show more than 1.2 million clones, roughly 98.5% seen once. The sample was naive CD4+ T cells sorted from blood. Subset in this sample: CD45RA+ positively selected. The source of these receptors is a man aged 30 to 39 in good health.

This clone was observed once. This chain links TRBV19 with TRBJ2-1; D assignment may be TRBD1 or TRBD2 (7 bases each). Trimming took 5 bases from V and 12 from J, leaving 20 bases between them. Germline V gives CDR1 LNHDA, CDR2 SQIVND (reference sequence). The CDR3 consists of 14 residues. The CDR3 sequence is CASSRGGGLGGQFF. CDR3 DNA: TGTGCCAGTAGTCGGGGAGGGGGCTTAGGCGGGCAGTTCTTC.

The chain uses TRBV18 and TRBJ2-7; D may be TRBD2 (6 bases). The germline V gene has CDR1 KGHSH and CDR2 LQKENI. The CDR3 covers 14 residues. The V end was cut by 3 bases, the J end by 2 bases, with 11 bases between. The CDR3 DNA reads TGTGCCAGCTCACCTGAGCGGGTGGCCTACGAGCAGTACTTC. Its translation: CASSPERVAYEQYF.

V is TRBV4-3 and J is TRBJ1-1, with D unclear. Trimming cost V 0 bases and J 7 bases, with 9 bases left between them. Germline CDR1 LGHNA, CDR2 YSLEER. There are 13 residues in the CDR3. The CDR3 DNA follows: TGCGCCAGCAGCCAAGATAGAAGAGGTGAAGCTTTCTTT. Translation: CASSQDRRGEAFF.

This chain uses TRBV29-1 with TRBJ2-3; TRBD1 aligns across 10 bases. Germline CDR1 SQVTM, CDR2 ANQGSEA. Trimming at V came to 4 bases and at J to 1 base, leaving 5 bases not matched to a gene. CDR3 length equals 15 residues. The CDR3 here is CSVAIGQGGTDTQYF. The CDR3 region has the DNA TGCAGCGTTGCAATAGGACAGGGGGGCACAGATACGCAGTATTTT.

V is TRBV7-2 and J is TRBJ1-2, with 9 positions matching TRBD1. The CDR3 totals 14 residues. CDR1 is SGHTA and CDR2 is FQGNSA in the germline V gene. V was clipped by 5 bases and J by 6 bases; unmatched bases: 7. The CDR3 sequence is CASSPRTGADGYTF. CDR3 in DNA: TGTGCCAGCAGCCCCCGGACAGGGGCGGATGGCTACACCTTC.

Comments on this clone: Within the sample, other DNA sequences also encode this same CDR3. V gene TRBV5-1 combines with J gene TRBJ2-2, with TRBD2 as a possible D gene (5 bases). CDR1 is SGHRS and CDR2 is YFSETQ in the germline V gene. The V gene lost 0 bases and the J gene lost 0 bases, with 9 bases spanning the gap. CDR3 size: 16 residues. Written as DNA, the CDR3 is TGCGCCAGCAGCTTGGGAGCGGTAGCGAACACCGGGGAGCTGTTTTTT. Translating gives CASSLGAVANTGELFF.

The gene calls are TRBV28 and TRBJ1-1; D not resolved. The V and J ends lost 3 bases and 7 bases respectively, with 6 bases between them. Looked up from germline, CDR1 is MDHEN and CDR2 is SYDVKM. CDR3 length equals 11 residues. The CDR3 coding sequence is TGTGCCAGCAGTTTGGCAGTTGAAGCTTTCTTT. Residues: CASSLAVEAFF.

V gene TRBV5-1 combines with J gene TRBJ1-1, with 7 nucleotides matching TRBD1. The CDR3 is 15 amino acids. Germline CDR1 SGHRS, CDR2 YFSETQ. The junction had 9 bases not matched to a gene; V was cut back by 4 bases and J by 3 bases. The CDR3 DNA sequence: TGCGCCAGCAGCCCCCAAAGACAGGGAGACACTGAAGCTTTCTTT. It codes for CASSPQRQGDTEAFF.

The chain combines TRBV5-4 with TRBJ2-2, with D perhaps TRBD1 (5 bases). Trimming left V 4 bases short and J 3 bases short, with 16 bases between. The CDR3 sequence is 16 residues long. From germline, CDR1 is SGHNT and CDR2 YYREEE (reference sequence). CDR3 coding DNA: TGTGCCAGCAGCCCCGCGAGGCAGGGCCACACCGGGGAGCTGTTTTTT. It translates to CASSPARQGHTGELFF.

The chain combines TRBV11-2 with TRBJ2-4; TRBD1 might be the D (6 bases). The V and J ends lost 6 bases and 0 bases respectively, with 18 bases between them. Germline-derived CDR1 and CDR2 are SGHAT and FQNNGV. The CDR3 has 17 residues. The CDR3 loop reads CASRALQGRLAKNIQYF. The CDR3 DNA follows: TGTGCCAGCAGAGCCTTACAGGGTCGACTAGCCAAAAACATTCAGTACTTC.